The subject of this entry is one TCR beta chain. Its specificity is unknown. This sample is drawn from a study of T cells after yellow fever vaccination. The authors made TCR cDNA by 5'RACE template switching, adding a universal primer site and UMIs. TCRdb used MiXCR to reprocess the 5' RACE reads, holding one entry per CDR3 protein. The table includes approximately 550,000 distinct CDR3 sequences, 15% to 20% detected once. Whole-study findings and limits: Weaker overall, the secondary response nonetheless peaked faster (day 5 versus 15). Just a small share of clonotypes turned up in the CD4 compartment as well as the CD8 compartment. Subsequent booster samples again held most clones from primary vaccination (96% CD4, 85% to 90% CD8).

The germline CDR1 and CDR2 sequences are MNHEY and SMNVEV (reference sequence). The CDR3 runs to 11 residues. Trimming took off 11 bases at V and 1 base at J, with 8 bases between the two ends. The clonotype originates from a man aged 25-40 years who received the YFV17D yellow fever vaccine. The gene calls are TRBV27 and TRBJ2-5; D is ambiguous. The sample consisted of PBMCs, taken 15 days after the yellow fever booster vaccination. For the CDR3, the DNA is TGTGCCGCTGGCGGCCAAGAGACCCAGTACTTC. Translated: CAAGGQETQYF.